This T cell receptor beta chain was captured by sequencing in a study of T cells after yellow fever vaccination. Study outcomes and limitations: Once the booster was given, most primary-vaccination clones reappeared, at approximately 97% for CD4 and more than 85% for CD8.

TCRdb independently ran MiXCR on the 5' RACE reads; one entry per CDR3 protein. The sample records approximately 330,000 distinct CDR3 sequences, under 15% being singletons. CDR3 length: 14 amino acids. The germline V and J ends were trimmed by 6 bases and 4 bases, with 13 bases remaining between them. CDR1 is SGHTA, CDR2 FQGNSA, per germline. Concerning this clonotype itself: Antigen unknown.

This chain links TRBV7-2 with TRBJ1-5, with a tentative D call TRBD1 (5 bases). The specimen comprised CD4+ T cells sorted from PBMCs, sampled 15 days after the yellow fever booster vaccination. The receptor comes from a man aged 18 to 30 who received the YFV17D yellow fever vaccine. CDR3: CASRAPGGNQPQHF. As DNA, the CDR3 is TGTGCCAGCAGAGCCCCGGGGGGTAATCAGCCCCAGCATTTT.